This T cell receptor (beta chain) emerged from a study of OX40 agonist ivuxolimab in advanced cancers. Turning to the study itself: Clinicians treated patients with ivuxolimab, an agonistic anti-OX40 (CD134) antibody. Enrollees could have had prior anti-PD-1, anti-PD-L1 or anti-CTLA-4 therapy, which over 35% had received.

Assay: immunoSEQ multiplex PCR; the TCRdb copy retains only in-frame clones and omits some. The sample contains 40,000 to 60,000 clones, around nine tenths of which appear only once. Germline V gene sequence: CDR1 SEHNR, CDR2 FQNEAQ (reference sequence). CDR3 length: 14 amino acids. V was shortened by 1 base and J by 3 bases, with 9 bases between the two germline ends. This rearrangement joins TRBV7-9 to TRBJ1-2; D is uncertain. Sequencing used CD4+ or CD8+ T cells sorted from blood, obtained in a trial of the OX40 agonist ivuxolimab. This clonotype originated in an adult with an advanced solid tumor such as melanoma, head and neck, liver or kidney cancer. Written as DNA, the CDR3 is TGTGCCAGCAGCTTAGGAGGGATGGACTATGGCTACACCTTC. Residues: CASSLGGMDYGYTF.